This TCR beta chain was captured in a study of chemoradiotherapy in HPV16-positive cancers. The CDR3 is made up of 15 amino acids. V gave up 0 bases and J gave up 4 bases, with 13 bases separating them. The germline CDR1 and CDR2 sequences are LNHNV and YYDKDF (reference sequence). Study outcomes and limitations: Only a couple of HPV16-positive patients supplied the functional HPV-specificity definition. Better recurrence-free survival went with HPV-responsive T-cell expansion in HPV16-positive patients. During treatment, candidate HPV-specific clones and E7-related motifs expanded in tumor.

On this clone itself: The target antigen is unknown.

Produced via immunoSEQ multiplex PCR; TCRdb's table is partial and in-frame only. The sample includes 7,000 to 9,500 clones, around 84% of them seen just once. V usage is TRBV15 and J usage is TRBJ2-7; D uncertain. The receptor was derived from a human donor with HPV-associated anogenital cancer. The sample consisted of tumor tissue, taken from a patient who underwent chemoradiotherapy. In DNA, the CDR3 is TGTGCCACCAGCAGAGATCAAAGGATCACTTACGAGCAGTACTTC. This sequence encodes CATSRDQRITYEQYF.